The rows below give T cell receptor beta chains drawn from one sample of a study of cytomegalovirus exposure and HLA in healthy donors. Assay: immunoSEQ multiplex PCR; the TCRdb copy retains only in-frame clones and omits some. The repertoire consists of around 220,000 clones, with 88% occurring once and the leading ten covering just under 3%. The sequenced sample was PBMCs. The receptors come from a woman aged 18 to 35 in good health and CMV-seronegative. Each CDR3 is given without its conserved first and last residue.

TRBV4-2,ASSQESSPRTDTQY
TRBV15,ATSRDLTGTYEQY
TRBV29-1,SVAARDQETQY
TRBV29-1,SVDGQTTSTDTQY
TRBV2,ASSFTSGSFGNEQF
TRBV19,ASSVTRSGNYGYT
TRBV18,ASLDRAGTEAF
TRBV6-4,ASSDGVAGNEQF
TRBV5-4,ASSLDSMSGYT
TRBV16,ASSQSEGGRNYEQY
TRBV5-1,ASSFSAQAPGELF
TRBV9,ASNRARGYGYT
TRBV13,ASSSTSGGTDTQY
TRBV2,ASSGPSSYNEQF
TRBV5-6,ASSLLLSYNEQF
TRBV18,ASSPREQGDTEAF
TRBV27,ASRNSGSNTEAF
TRBV9,ASSVGQGANTEAF
TRBV27,ASSLGANNNEQF
TRBV2,ASGEVRGSYEQY
TRBV2,ASSIWGGEDTQY
TRBV28,ASSFPRKKSYEQY
TRBV28,ASRLQPLGGYT
TRBV28,ASRGGSYEQY
TRBV21-1,ASSPRDRGDFCGETQY
TRBV5-1,ASSLDTADSYEQY
TRBV9,ASSGGQGTGELF
TRBV4-1,ASSQVTSDEQY
TRBV18,ASSPMVGTGELF
TRBV7-7,ASSNMGQGGNTIY
TRBV18,ASSPGLAGVRADTQY
TRBV6-1,ASSSGTGDFNEQF
TRBV5-5,ASSPTGGAYQPQH
TRBV27,ASSLSGTAYTDTQY
TRBV27,ASAGDLAKNIQY
TRBV7-8,ASSLGTSFPYEQY
TRBV6-5,ASKYRGSLEETQY
TRBV28,ASSYGTGVEKLF
TRBV2,ASRRTSGSSYEQY
TRBV19,ASIIRAEAF
TRBV6-4,ASSAGSGANVLT
TRBV4-2,ASSQGPRGGEQY
TRBV29-1,SVAGGEISNYGYT
TRBV7-2,ASSQWENEQF
TRBV5-6,ASSLYGSGSGDEQF
TRBV7-8,ASSLLEAGEQF
TRBV13,ATTLMREIGTDTQY
TRBV5-1,ASSPGGLAGAYNEQF
TRBV19,ASMGTSGTTDTQY
TRBV6-5,ASSYSPDYGYT
TRBV6-5,ASSYSAVDDDEQF
TRBV18,ASSSMRAGTGELF